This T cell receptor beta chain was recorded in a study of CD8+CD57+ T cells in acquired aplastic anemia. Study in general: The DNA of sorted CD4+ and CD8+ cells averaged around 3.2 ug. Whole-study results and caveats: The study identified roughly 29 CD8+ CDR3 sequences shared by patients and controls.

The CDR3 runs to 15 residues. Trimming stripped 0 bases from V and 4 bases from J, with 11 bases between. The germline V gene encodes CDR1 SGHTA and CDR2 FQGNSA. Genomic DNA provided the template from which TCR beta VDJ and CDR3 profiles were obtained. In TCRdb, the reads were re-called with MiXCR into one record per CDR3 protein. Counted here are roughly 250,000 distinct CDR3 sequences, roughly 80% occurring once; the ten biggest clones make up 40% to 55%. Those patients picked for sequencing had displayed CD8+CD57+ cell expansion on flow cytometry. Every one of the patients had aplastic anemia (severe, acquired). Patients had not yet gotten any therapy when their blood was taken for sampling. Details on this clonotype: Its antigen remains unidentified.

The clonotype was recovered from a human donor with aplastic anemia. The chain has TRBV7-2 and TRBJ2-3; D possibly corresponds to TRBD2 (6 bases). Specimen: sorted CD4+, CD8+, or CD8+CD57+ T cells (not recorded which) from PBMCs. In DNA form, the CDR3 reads TGTGCCAGCAGCTTAGCGGGGGGACGCGCAGATACGCAGTATTTT. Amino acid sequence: CASSLAGGRADTQYF.